Following are 28 T cell receptor beta chains from one sample sequenced in a study of metastatic and nonmetastatic thyroid tumors. No treatment of any kind had been given to any patient before thyroid surgery. Using MiXCR, TCRdb reanalyzed the PCR reads. The data contain about 39,000 clones, 15% to 20% of them singletons. The sample taken for sequencing was blood. All receptors come from a female donor with papillary thyroid cancer or a benign thyroid nodule (not recorded which). Some clones in this sample may be carry-over from other donors' samples.

By sample fraction, this clone is large. This sequence joins TRBV6-1 and TRBJ1-2, with D perhaps TRBD1 (5 bases). V lost 7 bases and J lost 1, with 10 bases in between. CDR1 is MNHNS and CDR2 is SASEGT in the germline V gene. The CDR3 covers 13 residues. The CDR3 loop is CASKEGFNYGYTF. The CDR3 region has the DNA TGTGCCAGCAAGGAGGGGTTTAACTATGGCTACACCTTC.

This clone occurred many times. As DNA, the CDR3 is TGTGCCTGGAGTCTTACCGGGACTGCAAATGAAAAACTGTTTTTT. Its protein is CAWSLTGTANEKLFF. The chain carries TRBV30 and TRBJ1-4; the D gene is possibly TRBD1 (5 bases). Trimming stripped 2 bases from V and 5 bases from J, with 15 bases between. The germline gives CDR1 GTSNPN, CDR2 SVGIG (reference sequence). This CDR3 is 15 amino acids long.

This clone was counted a single time. The rearrangement joins TRBV20-1 to TRBJ2-1; TRBD2 matches 7 bases. The V segment lost 3 bases and the J segment 9 bases; nucleotides outside the gene matches: 11. Germline loops: CDR1 DFQATT, CDR2 SNEGSKA (reference sequence). The CDR3 totals 14 residues. CDR3: CSARGLGLDREQFF. The DNA of the CDR3 is TGCAGTGCTAGGGGCCTTGGACTAGATCGTGAGCAGTTCTTC.

This clone appeared many times. The chain uses TRBV5-1 and TRBJ1-3; D gene ambiguous. CDR1 is SGHRS, CDR2 YFSETQ, per germline. Trimming left V 0 bases short and J 2 bases short, with 6 bases between. The CDR3 extends over 14 amino acids. CDR3 region: CASSLVGTGNTIYF. The CDR3 DNA reads as TGCGCCAGCAGCTTGGTAGGGACTGGAAACACCATATATTTT.

This clone was detected only a few times. This may be a read error: a much more frequent sequence differs by one nucleotide. Given the absence of the conserved phenylalanine or tryptophan at the CDR3 end, a read error is likely. V usage is TRBV20-1 and J usage is TRBJ1-2; TRBD1 aligns across 7 bases. Germline-derived CDR1 and CDR2 are DFQATT and SNEGSKA (reference sequence). The CDR3 consists of 12 residues. V lost 3 bases to trimming and J lost 6 bases; unmatched junction nucleotides: 4. The CDR3: CSARTGFDGYTL. CDR3 nucleotides: TGCAGTGCTAGGACAGGGTTCGATGGCTACACCCTC.

In this sample, this clone turned up a few times. One end of the junction fails to match germline, which may point to a read error. CDR3 bases: TGTGCCAGCACCTTAGGACTAGCGGGAGTGGCCAAAAACATTCAGTACTTC. It yields the protein CASTLGLAGVAKNIQYF. This chain joins TRBV7-9 and TRBJ2-4, with 13 bases that match TRBD2. The CDR3 is made up of 17 amino acids. Germline CDR1 is SEHNR and CDR2 is FQNEAQ (reference sequence).

The rearrangement uses TRBV5-6 and TRBJ2-7; D gene uncertain. Between the trimmed V and J ends, which lost 1 base and 3 bases, there was a span of 8 bases. Germline CDR1 reads SGHDT; CDR2 reads YYEEEE. CDR3 length equals 13 residues. CDR3 amino acids: CASSLWVYYEQYF. The DNA for the CDR3 is TGTGCCAGCAGCTTGTGGGTGTACTACGAGCAGTACTTC.

This clone occurred a few times. V gene TRBV28 combines with J gene TRBJ2-7; D unclear. The CDR3 loop spans 13 amino acids. The germline V and J ends were trimmed by 6 bases and 2 bases, with 11 bases remaining between them. From germline, CDR1 is MDHEN and CDR2 SYDVKM. CDR3: CASRLTCAYEQYF. In DNA, the CDR3 is TGTGCCAGCAGACTGACATGCGCCTACGAGCAGTACTTC.

This clone was detected ten times or more. The rearrangement links TRBV12-3 or TRBV12-4 to TRBJ2-4; possible D gene TRBD1, 5 bases. The CDR3 is 15 residues long. V shed 1 base and J shed 0 bases, with 7 bases lying between them. The CDR3: CASSLDRIAKNIQYF. The CDR3 bases are TGTGCCAGCAGTTTAGACAGGATAGCCAAAAACATTCAGTACTTC.

This clone was seen ten or more times. The chain carries TRBV20-1 and TRBJ2-5; D remains ambiguous. This CDR3 has 15 residues. V lost 5 bases and J lost 1, with 17 bases in between. Germline V lookup: CDR1 DFQATT, CDR2 SNEGSKA (reference sequence). The CDR3 nucleotides are TGCAGTGCTGCTCGGCAAAAGCAAATCCAAGAGACCCAGTACTTC. Translation: CSAARQKQIQETQYF.

On this clone: One junction end does not reproduce the germline sequence, and a read error may be involved. Other nucleotide sequences in the sample specify the same CDR3. This chain connects TRBV28 to TRBJ2-4, with D unresolved. The CDR3 covers 15 residues. The germline gives CDR1 MDHEN, CDR2 SYDVKM. The CDR3 reads CASSRSGAAKNIQYF. The CDR3 DNA sequence: TGCGCCAGCAGTCGGTCAGGAGCGGCCAAAAACATTCAGTACTTC.

This clone came up a few times. The chain links TRBV12-3 or TRBV12-4 to TRBJ2-3, with D unclear. V shed 5 bases and J shed 6 bases, with 18 bases lying between them. The length of the CDR3 is 15 residues. CDR3 DNA sequence: TGTGCCAGCAGTCCGCAAGCTGGGCTTTGGGATACGCAGTATTTT. As protein: CASSPQAGLWDTQYF.

This clone was counted many times. V usage is TRBV27 and J usage is TRBJ2-1, with 11 bases lining up with TRBD2. The CDR3 is 16 amino acids. The germline CDR1 and CDR2 sequences are MNHEY and SMNVEV (reference sequence). V shed 8 bases, J shed 6 bases, and the junction held 12 bases outside the gene matches. The CDR3 bases are TGTGCCAGCTCCGAGACTAGCGGGATGTTTGTCAATGAGCAGTTCTTC. As protein: CASSETSGMFVNEQFF.

This clone was detected only a few times. The V call is TRBV12-3 or TRBV12-4, the J call TRBJ1-1, with TRBD1 as a possible D gene (5 bases). V was pared by 5 bases and J by 5 bases, with 15 bases between. The CDR3 has 14 residues. CDR3 coding DNA: TGTGCCAGCAGTCTGTCGGGGGGAGGGACTGAAGCTTTCTTT. Amino acid sequence: CASSLSGGGTEAFF.

The chain links TRBV5-4 to TRBJ2-3; TRBD2 is a possible D gene (6 bases). CDR3 length: 14 amino acids. Per the germline V gene, CDR1 is SGHNT and CDR2 is YYREEE (reference sequence). Trimming pared 0 bases from V and 9 bases from J, leaving 14 bases between. CDR3 protein: CASSLVAGSRTQYF. The CDR3 DNA is TGTGCCAGCAGCTTGGTTGCGGGGTCTCGGACGCAGTATTTT.

This clone was observed many times. The V gene is TRBV13, the J gene TRBJ2-3, with TRBD1 matching 8 bases. This CDR3 spans 15 amino acids. CDR1 and CDR2 from the germline V gene are PRHDT and FYEKMQ (reference sequence). The V gene end was trimmed by 0 bases and the J gene end by 1 base; junction bases not matched to a gene: 0. The CDR3 is CASSLGTGGTDTQYF. The DNA for the CDR3 is TGTGCCAGCAGCTTAGGGACAGGGGGCACAGATACGCAGTATTTT.

On this clone: Since a much larger clone is just one base distant, this may be a read error. Additional DNA sequences in this sample encode the identical CDR3. The chain has TRBV12-3 or TRBV12-4 and TRBJ1-2, with no clear D. CDR3 size: 14 residues. CDR3 coding DNA: TGTGCCAGCAGTTTCAACGCGGAGAACTATGGATACACCTTC. Protein: CASSFNAENYGYTF.

The table lists this clone with a few counts. A much larger clone is a single base away; this may be a read error. V gene TRBV27 combines with J gene TRBJ1-1; tentative D call: TRBD1 (6 bases). CDR1 and CDR2 from the germline V gene are MNHEY and SMNVEV (reference sequence). This CDR3 comprises 13 residues. Trimming shortened V by 7 bases and J by 4 bases, and 13 bases separated the two germline ends. CDR3 in DNA: TGTGCCAGCACCCTCATGACAGGCACTGAAGCTTTCTTT. Protein product: CASTLMTGTEAFF.

In this sample, this clone turned up many times. The chain uses TRBV6-4 and TRBJ2-4; 8 bases match TRBD1. This CDR3 spans 14 amino acids. V shed 3 bases, J shed 9 bases, and the junction held 7 bases outside the gene matches. Germline V gene sequence: CDR1 MRHNA, CDR2 SNTAGT. The CDR3 here is CASSETGDIGIQYF. CDR3 coding DNA: TGTGCCAGCAGTGAGACAGGGGATATAGGCATTCAGTACTTC.

This clone was seen repeatedly, ten times or more. V usage is TRBV19 and J usage is TRBJ2-3; the match to TRBD2 covers 13 bases. In germline, CDR1 is LNHDA, CDR2 SQIVND (reference sequence). V lost 7 bases, J lost 3 bases, and 4 bases stayed unmatched. The CDR3 consists of 15 residues. The CDR3 loop reads CASNSGLAGTDTQYF. The CDR3 DNA reads as TGTGCCAGTAATTCGGGACTAGCGGGAACAGATACGCAGTATTTT.

This clone was detected many times. This same CDR3 is encoded by further DNA sequences in the sample. This chain joins TRBV30 and TRBJ1-3; no definite D call. V was cut by 5 bases and J by 4 bases, with 12 bases left in between. CDR1 GTSNPN and CDR2 SVGIG come from the germline V gene (reference sequence). The CDR3 totals 13 residues. The chain's CDR3 is CAWEQSRGNTIYF. CDR3 bases: TGTGCCTGGGAACAGTCGCGCGGAAACACCATATATTTT.

This clone was observed a handful of times. The chain combines TRBV6-1 with TRBJ2-1, with 12 bases that match TRBD1. CDR1 is MNHNS, CDR2 SASEGT, per germline. The CDR3 loop spans 15 amino acids. J gave up 10 bases and V 5 bases, and 9 bases lay outside the gene matches. The chain's CDR3 is CASSPIGTGGGEQFF. CDR3 DNA sequence: TGTGCCAGCAGTCCCATTGGGACAGGGGGCGGGGAGCAGTTCTTC.

The rearrangement joins TRBV7-9 to TRBJ1-3; D is undetermined. The ends were cut back, 3 bases at V and 4 bases at J, with 13 bases in the middle. Per the germline V gene, CDR1 is SEHNR and CDR2 is FQNEAQ (reference sequence). This CDR3 is 15 amino acids long. The CDR3 nucleotides read TGTGCCAGCAGCTTCGCCGCGGTGGGAGGAAACACCATATATTTT. Its protein product is CASSFAAVGGNTIYF.

The chain is built from TRBV14 and TRBJ2-7, with a weak D call TRBD1 (6 bases). Deletions cut 4 bases from V and 3 bases from J, with 10 bases between. This CDR3 spans 13 amino acids. CDR1 is SGHDN, CDR2 FVKESK, per germline. The CDR3 region has the DNA TGTGCCAGCAGCCGGGACATCTTCTACGAGCAGTACTTC. Amino acid sequence: CASSRDIFYEQYF.

This clone was counted once. A much larger clone sits a single nucleotide away, making a read error possible. The V call is TRBV5-1, the J call TRBJ1-1; TRBD1 might be the D (5 bases). CDR1 and CDR2 from the germline V gene are SGHRS and YFSETQ. The CDR3 covers 12 residues. CDR3 amino acids: CASKGVNTETFF. The DNA of the CDR3 is TGCGCCAGCAAAGGGGTGAACACTGAAACTTTCTTT.

The sample holds many counts of this clone. The genes are TRBV28 and TRBJ2-7; TRBD1 might be the D (6 bases). In germline, CDR1 is MDHEN, CDR2 SYDVKM. V shed 8 bases and J shed 2 bases, with 13 bases lying between them. This CDR3 has 13 amino acids. CDR3 DNA sequence: TGTGCCAGCCTCCGACAGGAGCCCTACGAGCAGTACTTC. This encodes CASLRQEPYEQYF.

This clone showed up many times. The chain couples TRBV7-2 to TRBJ2-3; 10 bases align to TRBD1. Trimming at V came to 5 bases and at J to 4 bases, leaving 0 bases not matched to a gene. Germline V lookup: CDR1 SGHTA, CDR2 FQGNSA. CDR3 length: 13 residues. CDR3: CASSGQGADTQYF. For the CDR3, the DNA is TGTGCCAGCAGCGGACAGGGGGCAGATACGCAGTATTTT.

This clone has a count of ten or more. This chain joins TRBV11-3 and TRBJ2-5; D remains ambiguous. V lost 2 bases, J lost 5 bases, and 3 bases lay in between. Germline CDR1 and CDR2: SGHNT and YENEEA. CDR3 length: 11 amino acids. CDR3 sequence reads: CASSLQETQYF. The CDR3 nucleotides read TGTGCCAGCAGCTTACAGGAGACCCAGTACTTC.